This T cell receptor beta chain was identified during a study of T cell changes during pregnancy in multiple sclerosis. CDR3 size: 12 residues. V dropped 4 bases and J dropped 6 bases, with 12 bases sitting between them. Per the germline V gene, CDR1 is SQVTM and CDR2 is ANQGSEA. Sequencing used immunoSEQ multiplex PCR; TCRdb keeps in-frame clones, though not all of them. The sample has tens of thousands of clones; about 92% are singletons. This chain links TRBV29-1 with TRBJ1-2; D not certain. The source was peripheral blood, collected after pregnancy. This TCR was recovered from a female donor with multiple sclerosis, enrolled in a pregnancy study. CDR3 bases: TGCAGCGTTGTGGGCAGGCTCAATGGCTACACCTTC. Translating it yields CSVVGRLNGYTF.